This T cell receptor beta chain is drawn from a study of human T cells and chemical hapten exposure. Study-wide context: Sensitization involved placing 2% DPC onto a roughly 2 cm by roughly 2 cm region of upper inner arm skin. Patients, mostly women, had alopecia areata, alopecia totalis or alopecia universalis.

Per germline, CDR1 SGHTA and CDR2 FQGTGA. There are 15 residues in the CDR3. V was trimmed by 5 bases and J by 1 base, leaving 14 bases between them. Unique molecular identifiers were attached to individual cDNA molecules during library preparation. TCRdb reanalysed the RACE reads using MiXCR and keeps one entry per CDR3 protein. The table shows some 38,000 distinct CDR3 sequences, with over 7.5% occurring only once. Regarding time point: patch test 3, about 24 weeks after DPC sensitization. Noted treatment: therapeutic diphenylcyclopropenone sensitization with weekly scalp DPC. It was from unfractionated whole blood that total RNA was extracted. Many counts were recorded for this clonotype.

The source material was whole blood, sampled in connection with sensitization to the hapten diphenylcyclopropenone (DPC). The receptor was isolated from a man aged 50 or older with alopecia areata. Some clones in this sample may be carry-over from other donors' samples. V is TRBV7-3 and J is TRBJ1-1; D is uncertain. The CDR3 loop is CASSALPGKNTEAFF. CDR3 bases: TGTGCCAGCAGCGCCCTACCGGGGAAGAACACTGAAGCTTTCTTT.